The 20 T cell receptor beta chains reported below all come from one sample, sequenced in a study of STAT5B mutations in CD4+ large granular lymphocyte leukemia. The assay was immunoSEQ multiplex PCR, and TCRdb's table has in-frame clones only and misses some. This repertoire shows approximately 31,000 clones, roughly 70% found once; its top ten account for approximately 1.9%. Sequencing was performed on CD4+ T cells from blood buffy coats. These receptors all come from a human donor in good health.

The J gene is TRBJ2-1, the V gene TRBV9; D unresolved. The CDR3 runs 13 residues. Germline CDR1 reads SGDLS; CDR2 reads YYNGEE. V shed 0 bases and J shed 4 bases, with 5 bases lying between them. The DNA for the CDR3 is TGTGCCAGCAGCGTAGGTAGATACAATGAGCAGTTCTTC. Its protein is CASSVGRYNEQFF.

This chain connects TRBV7-2 to TRBJ2-3; possible D gene TRBD2, 7 bases. CDR1 and CDR2 from the germline V gene are SGHTA and FQGNSA. This CDR3 has 14 residues. V lost 5 bases, J lost 5 bases, and 14 bases lay in between. CDR3 loop: CASSLGGGLDTQYF. CDR3 DNA: TGTGCCAGCAGCCTGGGCGGGGGCCTAGATACGCAGTATTTT.

The rearrangement uses TRBV4-3 and TRBJ2-3; the D is unclear. The ends were cut back, 1 base at V and 4 bases at J, with 9 bases in the middle. The CDR3 consists of 14 residues. CDR1 is LGHNA and CDR2 is YSLEER in the germline V gene. CDR3 DNA: TGCGCCAGCAGCCAAGGTGTAGTTGCAGATACGCAGTATTTT. This sequence encodes CASSQGVVADTQYF.

This sequence joins TRBV7-2 and TRBJ2-2, with D perhaps matching TRBD1 (6 bases). Per the germline V gene, CDR1 is SGHTA and CDR2 is FQGNSA. The length of the CDR3 is 14 residues. V lost 3 bases, J lost 8 bases, and 13 bases lay in between. The DNA of the CDR3 is TGTGCCAGCAGCTTGGGGACCCAGGGGGGGGAGCTGTTTTTT. It encodes CASSLGTQGGELFF.

This sequence joins TRBV7-3 and TRBJ2-7, with TRBD2 identical over 12 bases. This CDR3 has 13 amino acids. Looked up from germline, CDR1 is SGHTA and CDR2 is FQGTGA. V was clipped by 6 bases and J by 7 bases; unmatched bases: 4. The CDR3 loop is CASSRLAGVEQYF. Here the CDR3 DNA reads TGTGCCAGCAGTAGACTAGCGGGGGTAGAGCAGTACTTC.

This clone was detected only once. This chain links TRBV13 with TRBJ1-1, with TRBD1 matching 10 bases. The CDR3 has 14 amino acids. Germline V gene lookup returns CDR1 PRHDT and CDR2 FYEKMQ (reference sequence). Trimming took 5 bases from V and 6 from J; bases not matched to a gene: 6. CDR3 loop: CASSVSGTGAEAFF. As DNA, the CDR3 is TGTGCCAGCAGCGTCTCCGGGACAGGGGCTGAAGCTTTCTTT.

The chain uses TRBV19 and TRBJ2-1, with D perhaps TRBD1 (5 bases). The CDR3 has 15 amino acids. Trimming took off 6 bases at V and 2 bases at J, with 14 bases between the two ends. CDR1 and CDR2 (germline): LNHDA, SQIVND (reference sequence). CDR3 sequence (DNA): TGTGCCAGTAGAGATCCAGGGCTGACCTACAATGAGCAGTTCTTC. As protein: CASRDPGLTYNEQFF.

As for this clone: The conserved phenylalanine or tryptophan normally closing the CDR3 is absent here, so this likely arose from a read error. Because the CDR3's place on the DNA is in doubt, the DNA is left out and the CDR3 is given as listed by TCRdb. The rearrangement links TRBV11-2 to TRBJ1-4. From germline, CDR1 is SGHAT and CDR2 FQNNGV. The CDR3 contains 13 residues when both ends are counted. CDR3 sequence: CASSQFHLRVTYM.

J is TRBJ2-2 and V is TRBV7-2; D perhaps matches TRBD2 (7 bases). The CDR3 totals 16 residues. Germline CDR1 reads SGHTA; CDR2 reads FQGNSA. Trimming left V 5 bases short and J 0 bases short, with 13 bases between. CDR3 sequence reads: CASSLEGGSNTGELFF. The CDR3 bases are TGTGCCAGCAGCCTAGAGGGGGGGTCGAACACCGGGGAGCTGTTTTTT.

The chain couples TRBV19 to TRBJ1-5, with D unclear. There are 15 residues in the CDR3. V gave up 1 base and J gave up 7 bases, with 14 bases separating them. Germline assignment: CDR1 LNHDA and CDR2 SQIVND (reference sequence). The CDR3 reads CASSIGPVFGQPQHF. As DNA, the CDR3 is TGTGCCAGTAGTATAGGCCCCGTTTTCGGACAGCCCCAGCATTTT.

This clone appeared a few times. The CDR3 reads CASSQDGVGTRSPYGYTF. CDR3 DNA sequence: TGCGCCAGCAGCCAAGACGGAGTGGGAACACGATCCCCCTATGGCTACACCTTC. This chain links TRBV4-3 with TRBJ1-2; D remains unclear. The CDR3 sequence is 18 residues long. Trimming removed 0 bases from V and 4 bases from J, with 21 bases in between. Germline CDR1 and CDR2: LGHNA and YSLEER.

The V call is TRBV14, the J call TRBJ2-7; D might be TRBD1 or TRBD2, each matching 5 bases. This CDR3 has 16 amino acids. V lost 4 bases and J 0 bases, leaving 16 bases between the germline ends. Per the germline V gene, CDR1 is SGHDN and CDR2 is FVKESK. The CDR3 coding sequence is TGTGCCAGCAGCCCACCGGGGCGGGCCTACTCCTACGAGCAGTACTTC. Translated: CASSPPGRAYSYEQYF.

This clone has only a few counts. This chain links TRBV18 with TRBJ2-4, with D unclear. The germline V gene encodes CDR1 KGHSH and CDR2 LQKENI. CDR3 size: 14 residues. V dropped 5 bases and J dropped 6 bases, with 14 bases sitting between them. The CDR3 here is CASSFSGSANIQYF. The CDR3 DNA reads TGTGCCAGCTCATTCTCCGGATCAGCAAACATTCAGTACTTC.

CDR3 nucleotide sequence: TGTGCCAGCTCAAGGTCCGGCGAATCCTACGAGCAGTACTTC. This codes for CASSRSGESYEQYF. The chain joins TRBV18 to TRBJ2-7; D call uncertain. This CDR3 has 14 amino acids. Germline CDR1 and CDR2: KGHSH and LQKENI. The V gene lost 5 bases and the J gene lost 1 base, with 12 bases spanning the gap.

The rearrangement links TRBV2 to TRBJ2-7, with no clear D. Germline lookup yields CDR1 SNHLY and CDR2 FYNNEI. CDR3 length: 11 amino acids. The V gene lost 2 bases and the J gene lost 7 bases, with 6 bases spanning the gap. Written as DNA, the CDR3 is TGTGCCAGCAGTGAACGGCGGGAGCAGTACTTC. The encoded protein is CASSERREQYF.

The chain uses TRBV5-1 and TRBJ2-1, with 7 bases lining up with TRBD2. The germline CDR1 and CDR2 sequences are SGHRS and YFSETQ. The CDR3 consists of 15 residues. V lost 4 bases to trimming and J lost 0 bases; unmatched junction nucleotides: 4. The CDR3 bases are TGCGCCAGCAGCGGCGGGGGTCGCTCCTACAATGAGCAGTTCTTC. This encodes CASSGGGRSYNEQFF.

V and J are TRBV6-5 and TRBJ2-7; no reliable D call. The CDR3 extends over 13 amino acids. V shed 5 bases and J shed 8 bases, with 16 bases lying between them. Germline CDR1 and CDR2: MNHEY and SVGAGI. CDR3 sequence reads: CASSRLDVMQQYF. CDR3 sequence (DNA): TGTGCCAGCAGTCGATTAGACGTTATGCAGCAGTACTTC.

The chain couples TRBV30 to TRBJ1-2; TRBD1 aligns across 7 bases. Germline values: CDR1 GTSNPN, CDR2 SVGIG (reference sequence). Trimming took 2 bases from V and 7 from J; bases not matched to a gene: 1. This CDR3 region has 11 residues. In DNA form, the CDR3 reads TGTGCCTGGAGTACAGGGGTTGGCTACACCTTC. It is translated as CAWSTGVGYTF.

The chain's CDR3 is CASSQVPGMNTEAFF. DNA of the CDR3: TGTGCCAGCAGCCAAGTCCCCGGGATGAACACTGAAGCTTTCTTT. The gene calls are TRBV14 and TRBJ1-1; the D is unclear. CDR1 and CDR2 (germline): SGHDN, FVKESK. The CDR3 has 15 amino acids. V was clipped by 1 base and J by 0 bases, with 9 bases between them.

The chain is built from TRBV11-2 and TRBJ1-5; 11 positions agree with TRBD1. V lost 5 bases and J lost 1; bases outside the gene matches: 7. Germline CDR1 and CDR2: SGHAT and FQNNGV. This CDR3 is built from 17 residues. The CDR3 DNA sequence: TGTGCCAGCAGCCTAGGACAGGGGGCGACGAGCAATCAGCCCCAGCATTTT. As protein: CASSLGQGATSNQPQHF.